The 18 T cell receptor beta chains below were found in one sample sequenced in a study of blood T cell repertoires in COVID-19. Clones were sequenced by immunoSEQ multiplex PCR, and TCRdb holds only the in-frame ones, with some missing. Of 52,000 or so clones listed, 75% to 90% were seen once; the top ten hold less than 3%. Sequenced sample: peripheral blood. The receptors here all came from a man older than 75 with acute or convalescent COVID-19.

The chain joins TRBV7-2 to TRBJ2-1; D perhaps matches TRBD2 (6 bases). V was shortened by 2 bases and J by 7 bases, with 12 bases between the two germline ends. There are 14 residues in the CDR3. Looked up from germline, CDR1 is SGHTA and CDR2 is FQGNSA. CDR3 loop: CASSLYDGGNEQFF. The CDR3 coding sequence is TGTGCCAGCAGCTTATATGACGGGGGTAATGAGCAGTTCTTC.

This rearrangement joins TRBV30 to TRBJ1-1; a weak D match, TRBD1 (6 bases). Looked up from germline, CDR1 is GTSNPN and CDR2 is SVGIG (reference sequence). The V gene lost 3 bases and the J gene lost 8 bases, with 10 bases spanning the gap. This CDR3 spans 11 amino acids. The CDR3 nucleotides are TGTGCCTGGAGGGTAGGACAGGAAGCTTTCTTT. It translates to CAWRVGQEAFF.

The chain uses TRBV6-6 and TRBJ2-1; 9 positions agree with TRBD2. This CDR3 spans 16 amino acids. CDR1 is MNHNY, CDR2 SVGAGI, per germline (reference sequence). The J segment lost 5 bases and the V segment lost 5 bases, leaving 10 bases of the junction unmatched. In DNA, the CDR3 is TGTGCCAGCAGTCTTAGGCCTAGCGGGGACCACAATGAGCAGTTCTTC. Translation gives CASSLRPSGDHNEQFF.

This clone was recorded once. This chain uses TRBV27 with TRBJ2-1; D is unclear. V was cut by 3 bases and J by 7 bases, with 10 bases left in between. From germline, CDR1 is MNHEY and CDR2 SMNVEV (reference sequence). This CDR3 region has 13 residues. In DNA, the CDR3 is TGTGCCAGCAGTTTGGCGGATGCTAATGAGCAGTTCTTC. Its translation is CASSLADANEQFF.

The chain employs TRBV27 and TRBJ2-1; the D gene is possibly TRBD1 (6 bases). This CDR3 region has 15 residues. The germline V gene has CDR1 MNHEY and CDR2 SMNVEV (reference sequence). Trimming left V 6 bases short and J 3 bases short, with 15 bases between. The CDR3 DNA follows: TGTGCCAGCAGGACGGGACAAGTCCTCTACAATGAGCAGTTCTTC. Encoded protein: CASRTGQVLYNEQFF.

The V and J genes are TRBV11-2 and TRBJ1-1; 8 bases are a match to TRBD1. CDR3 length equals 13 residues. CDR1 and CDR2 from the germline V gene are SGHAT and FQNNGV. With V trimmed by 7 bases and J by 5 bases, 6 bases remained unmatched. In nucleotides, the CDR3 is TGTGCCAGCAATTTGGACAGGGAAACTGAAGCTTTCTTT. The encoded protein is CASNLDRETEAFF.

The genes are TRBV4-3 and TRBJ1-1; D unclear. There are 12 residues in the CDR3. CDR1 is LGHNA, CDR2 YSLEER, per germline. Trimming shortened V by 3 bases and J by 7 bases, and 9 bases separated the two germline ends. The CDR3 is CASSHMVGEAFF. In nucleotides, the CDR3 is TGCGCCAGCAGCCACATGGTCGGTGAAGCTTTCTTT.

The gene calls are TRBV10-3 and TRBJ2-1, with 10 bases matching TRBD1. Germline V gene sequence: CDR1 ENHRY, CDR2 SYGVKD. The CDR3 covers 15 residues. The J segment lost 6 bases and the V segment lost 3 bases, leaving 5 bases of the junction unmatched. CDR3 sequence: CAISDRDRGSNEQFF. As DNA, the CDR3 is TGTGCCATCAGTGATCGGGACAGGGGTAGCAATGAGCAGTTCTTC.

This sequence joins TRBV21-1 and TRBJ1-1; the table's D call TRBD1 went unverified against the DNA. TRBV21-1 is described as a pseudogene. The CDR3 loop spans 17 amino acids. CDR3 nucleotides: TGTGCCAGCAGCAAAAATTGGGACACGGATGCGAACACTGAAGCTTTCTTT. This codes for CASSKNWDTDANTEAFF.

The rearrangement joins TRBV6-5 to TRBJ1-5, with TRBD1 matching over 9 bases. Looked up from germline, CDR1 is MNHEY and CDR2 is SVGAGI. Trimming cost V 6 bases and J 6 bases; bases outside gene matches: 6. The CDR3 is 14 residues long. Written as DNA, the CDR3 is TGTGCCAGCAGCCGGGACAGGGCAGGTCAGCCCCAGCATTTT. It is translated as CASSRDRAGQPQHF.

This clone was observed a single time. The gene calls are TRBV30 and TRBJ2-7; no definite D call. Germline-derived CDR1 and CDR2 are GTSNPN and SVGIG (reference sequence). V lost 0 bases, J lost 6 bases, and 9 bases lay in between. The CDR3 runs to 12 residues. The CDR3 is CAWSVRAGEQYF. As DNA, the CDR3 is TGTGCCTGGAGTGTACGCGCAGGCGAGCAGTACTTC.

The rearrangement joins TRBV19 to TRBJ1-5, with a tentative D call TRBD1 (6 bases). The CDR3 is 14 amino acids. The germline V and J ends were trimmed by 4 bases and 9 bases, with 16 bases remaining between them. CDR1 and CDR2 from the germline V gene are LNHDA and SQIVND (reference sequence). Here the CDR3 DNA reads TGTGCCAGTAGTACCGCACAGGGATCCGGGCCCCAGCATTTT. Its translation is CASSTAQGSGPQHF.

The chain employs TRBV27 and TRBJ1-5; 10 bases line up with TRBD1. This CDR3 comprises 16 residues. V lost 6 bases to trimming and J lost 2 bases; unmatched junction nucleotides: 7. Germline-derived CDR1 and CDR2 are MNHEY and SMNVEV (reference sequence). Written as DNA, the CDR3 is TGTGCCAGCAGCCTTATAGGGACAGGGGGCAATCAGCCCCAGCATTTT. This translates into CASSLIGTGGNQPQHF.

The chain employs TRBV7-2 and TRBJ2-2, with 13 bases fitting TRBD2. Trimming at V came to 5 bases and at J to 6 bases, leaving 3 bases not matched to a gene. The CDR3 spans 15 residues. Germline assignment: CDR1 SGHTA and CDR2 FQGNSA. The CDR3 region is CASSRLAGGSGELFF. The DNA of the CDR3 is TGTGCCAGCAGCAGACTAGCGGGGGGCTCCGGGGAGCTGTTTTTT.

The V and J genes are TRBV5-6 and TRBJ1-2, with 8 bases that match TRBD1. V dropped 0 bases and J dropped 7; count of bases not matched to a gene: 2. The CDR3 runs 13 residues. Germline CDR1 reads SGHDT; CDR2 reads YYEEEE. The CDR3 DNA reads as TGTGCCAGCAGCTTGGCACAGGGGGGTGGCTACACCTTC. It is translated as CASSLAQGGGYTF.

About this clone itself: A read error may produce the germline difference seen at one junction end. V is TRBV19 and J is TRBJ2-7, with 14 bases lining up with TRBD2. CDR3 length: 14 amino acids. Germline loops: CDR1 LNHDA, CDR2 SQIVND (reference sequence). The CDR3 spells CASSMVGLAGAYNF. CDR3 coding DNA: TGTGCCAGTAGTATGGTGGGACTAGCGGGGGCCTATAACTTC.

V is TRBV5-1 and J is TRBJ2-1; the D is unclear. In germline, CDR1 is SGHRS, CDR2 YFSETQ. V lost 3 bases and J 3 bases, leaving 16 bases between the germline ends. The CDR3 is 16 amino acids. DNA of the CDR3: TGCGCCAGCAGCTCAACCGGAGAGCTAATCTACAATGAGCAGTTCTTC. The encoded protein is CASSSTGELIYNEQFF. The entire variable domain, with the rest obtained from reference TRBV5-1 and TRBJ2-1, is as follows: KAGVTQTPRYLIKTRGQQVTLSCSPISGHRSVSWYQQTPGQGLQFLFEYFSETQRNKGNFPGRFSGRQFSNSRSEMNVSTLELGDSALYLCASSSTGELIYNEQFFGPGTRLTVL.

This clone was observed once. The J gene is TRBJ1-4, the V gene TRBV5-1, with 9 bases identical to TRBD1. This CDR3 is 15 amino acids long. Trimming at V came to 5 bases and at J to 8 bases, leaving 10 bases not matched to a gene. Germline CDR1 reads SGHRS; CDR2 reads YFSETQ. As DNA, the CDR3 is TGCGCCAGCAGTCCACGGGGACAGGGTTGGGAAAAACTGTTTTTT. It yields the protein CASSPRGQGWEKLFF.